This T cell receptor beta chain comes out of a study of breast tumors, draining lymph nodes, adjacent tissues. Samples came from axillary lymph nodes draining the breast cancer. TCRdb reprocessed the multiplex PCR reads via MiXCR and lists one record per CDR3 protein. Among around 170,000 distinct CDR3 sequences listed, roughly 30% were seen once. This clonotype was observed at least ten times. Antigen: not known. Notes on the study in general: Findings are consistent with lymph node origin and intratumoral expansion of most tumor T cells. Luminal-like breast cancer showed significantly higher tumor–nontumor repertoire similarity than basal-like.

Germline CDR1 reads LGHNT; CDR2 reads FRNRAP. After removal of 6 bases from V and 9 bases from J, the junction contained 7 bases not matched to a gene. The CDR3 loop spans 15 amino acids. This chain uses TRBV12-5 with TRBJ2-1; 14 bases line up with TRBD2. This TCR derives from a female donor with breast cancer. Some clones in this sample may be carry-over from other donors' samples. The source material was axillary lymph node tissue. As DNA, the CDR3 is TGTGCTAGTGGCAGAGGGACTAGCGGGAGAGGTGAGCAGTTCTTC. The encoded protein is CASGRGTSGRGEQFF.